The 15 T cell receptor beta chains below come from one sample, sequenced in a study of blood T cell repertoires in COVID-19. Only in-frame clones appear in the TCRdb table, and some are missing; sequencing was by immunoSEQ multiplex PCR. The sample has around 30,000 clones; approximately 91% are singletons. The sequenced sample consisted of peripheral blood. The receptors shown here come from a human donor in a cohort sampled during active COVID-19.

The genes are TRBV5-5 and TRBJ1-1, with D hard to call. Deletions cut 1 base from V and 4 bases from J, with 8 bases between. CDR3 length: 13 residues. The germline V gene encodes CDR1 SGHKS and CDR2 YYEKEE (reference sequence). CDR3 sequence: CASSLFSVTEAFF. DNA for the CDR3: TGTGCCAGCAGCTTGTTTAGTGTCACTGAAGCTTTCTTT.

The rearrangement joins TRBV5-1 to TRBJ2-1; possibly TRBD2 for D (5 bases). This CDR3 region has 15 residues. V lost 0 bases and J 3 bases, leaving 10 bases between the germline ends. Looked up from germline, CDR1 is SGHRS and CDR2 is YFSETQ. CDR3 nucleotide sequence: TGCGCCAGCAGCTTGGATGGGAGTGGCTACAATGAGCAGTTCTTC. Amino acids: CASSLDGSGYNEQFF.

The chain carries TRBV10-3 and TRBJ1-2; 9 bases match TRBD1. V gave up 6 bases and J gave up 8 bases; unmatched junction bases: 7. The CDR3 is 13 amino acids. Germline V gene sequence: CDR1 ENHRY, CDR2 SYGVKD. The CDR3 region is CAIRAGQGGGYTF. As DNA, the CDR3 is TGTGCCATCAGGGCGGGACAGGGTGGAGGCTACACCTTC.

The chain combines TRBV12-3 or TRBV12-4 with TRBJ2-5; D gene uncertain. The V end lost 1 base, the J end lost 5 bases, and 8 bases lay between the germline ends. CDR3 length: 13 amino acids. CDR3 coding DNA: TGTGCCAGCAGTTTAGGATCGGTTGAGACCCAGTACTTC. Amino acid sequence: CASSLGSVETQYF.

This sequence joins TRBV5-1 and TRBJ1-1; no clear D. V was shortened by 2 bases and J by 6 bases, with 8 bases between the two germline ends. The CDR3 is made up of 12 amino acids. Germline V CDR1 and CDR2: SGHRS, YFSETQ. CDR3 region: CASSFGSAEAFF. The CDR3 DNA reads as TGCGCCAGCAGCTTTGGGAGTGCTGAAGCTTTCTTT.

The CDR3 coding sequence is TGTGCCAGCAGCGGCCCCCCGGACGGGGATGGAAACACCATATATTTT. Translation: CASSGPPDGDGNTIYF. This chain links TRBV25-1 with TRBJ1-3; unclear D gene. The germline CDR1 and CDR2 sequences are MGHDK and SYGVNS. This CDR3 is built from 16 residues. The V end lost 6 bases, the J end lost 3 bases, and 18 bases lay between the germline ends.

V gene TRBV5-1 combines with J gene TRBJ2-1; 15 bases fit TRBD2. This CDR3 is 14 amino acids long. The V gene's germline CDR1 is SGHRS and CDR2 YFSETQ. J was trimmed by 10 bases and V by 4 bases; bases with no gene match: 3. Written as DNA, the CDR3 is TGCGCCAGCAGCGGACTAGCGGGGGGGCAGGAGCAGTTCTTC. Its protein product is CASSGLAGGQEQFF.

Only one count was recorded for this clone. The CDR3 is CASSAGQSTEAFF. As DNA, the CDR3 is TGTGCCAGTAGTGCGGGACAGAGCACTGAAGCTTTCTTT. This chain joins TRBV19 and TRBJ1-1; 7 positions match TRBD1. The CDR3 spans 13 residues. Germline V CDR1 and CDR2: LNHDA, SQIVND (reference sequence). The J segment lost 4 bases and the V segment lost 5 bases, leaving 4 bases of the junction unmatched.

DNA for the CDR3: TGTGCCAGCAGCTTAGAAGGACTATCAGAGCAGTTCTTC. The encoded protein is CASSLEGLSEQFF. The J gene is TRBJ2-1, the V gene TRBV11-3, with D possibly being TRBD2 (6 bases). The germline CDR1 and CDR2 sequences are SGHNT and YENEEA. The CDR3 runs 13 residues. V lost 0 bases and J lost 10, with 10 bases in between. The full variable domain, its missing parts supplied by reference TRBV11-3 and TRBJ2-1, is EAGVVQSPRYKIIEKKQPVAFWCNPISGHNTLYWYLQNLGQGPELLIRYENEEAVDDSQLPKDRFSAERLKGVDSTLKIQPAELGDSAVYLCASSLEGLSEQFFGPGTRLTVL.

This clone occurred once. The chain joins TRBV9 to TRBJ1-3; the D is unclear. V lost 7 bases to trimming and J lost 0 bases, with 11 bases between them. Germline CDR1 SGDLS, CDR2 YYNGEE. The CDR3 has 14 residues. Here the CDR3 DNA reads TGTGCCAGCTCGTCCGGACTCTCTGGAAACACCATATATTTT. Its translation: CASSSGLSGNTIYF.

About this clone itself: The junction departs from the called germline gene at one end, perhaps through a read error. The J gene is TRBJ2-1, the V gene TRBV28, with 8 bases fitting TRBD1. CDR3 length: 11 residues. Germline values: CDR1 MDHEN, CDR2 SYDVKM. CDR3: CASSNRGSLIF. CDR3 in DNA: TGTGCCAGCAGTAACAGGGGGTCCCTGATCTTC.

On this clone itself: One end of the junction does not line up with germline, which may come from a read error. The CDR3 DNA is TGTGCTAGCAGCTTAGGGACAGGCTACACCGGGGAGCTGTTTTTT. As protein: CASSLGTGYTGELFF. The rearrangement links TRBV7-7 to TRBJ2-2; TRBD1 agrees at 8 bases. The germline V gene encodes CDR1 SSHAT and CDR2 FNYEAQ (reference sequence). The CDR3 is 15 amino acids.

The V gene is TRBV19, the J gene TRBJ1-6, with D unresolved. This CDR3 comprises 16 residues. CDR1 LNHDA and CDR2 SQIVND come from the germline V gene (reference sequence). V lost 3 bases and J lost 6, with 15 bases in between. CDR3 sequence: CASSIASTRGNSPLHF. In DNA form, the CDR3 reads TGTGCCAGTAGTATTGCGTCCACGCGGGGTAATTCACCCCTCCACTTT. Full variable domain (rest looked up from reference TRBV19 and TRBJ1-6): DGGITQSPKYLFRKEGQNVTLSCEQNLNHDAMYWYRQDPGQGLRLIYYSQIVNDFQKGDIAEGYSVSREKKESFPLTVTSAQKNPTAFYLCASSIASTRGNSPLHFGNGTRLTVT.

The rearrangement links TRBV7-9 to TRBJ1-2; TRBD1 might be the D (5 bases). There are 11 residues in the CDR3. V dropped 10 bases and J dropped 8 bases, with 14 bases sitting between them. Germline-derived CDR1 and CDR2 are SEHNR and FQNEAQ (reference sequence). The DNA of the CDR3 is TGTGCCAACGGGGGTGTTGGGGGCTACACCTTC. Protein product: CANGGVGGYTF.

This rearrangement joins TRBV12-5 to TRBJ1-1, with a possible D match to TRBD1 (6 bases). Looked up from germline, CDR1 is LGHNT and CDR2 is FRNRAP. The CDR3 has 16 amino acids. Trimming took off 6 bases at V and 0 bases at J, with 17 bases between the two ends. This chain's CDR3 is CASGSAPTGLNTEAFF. For the CDR3, the DNA is TGTGCTAGTGGCTCAGCCCCGACAGGTTTGAACACTGAAGCTTTCTTT.